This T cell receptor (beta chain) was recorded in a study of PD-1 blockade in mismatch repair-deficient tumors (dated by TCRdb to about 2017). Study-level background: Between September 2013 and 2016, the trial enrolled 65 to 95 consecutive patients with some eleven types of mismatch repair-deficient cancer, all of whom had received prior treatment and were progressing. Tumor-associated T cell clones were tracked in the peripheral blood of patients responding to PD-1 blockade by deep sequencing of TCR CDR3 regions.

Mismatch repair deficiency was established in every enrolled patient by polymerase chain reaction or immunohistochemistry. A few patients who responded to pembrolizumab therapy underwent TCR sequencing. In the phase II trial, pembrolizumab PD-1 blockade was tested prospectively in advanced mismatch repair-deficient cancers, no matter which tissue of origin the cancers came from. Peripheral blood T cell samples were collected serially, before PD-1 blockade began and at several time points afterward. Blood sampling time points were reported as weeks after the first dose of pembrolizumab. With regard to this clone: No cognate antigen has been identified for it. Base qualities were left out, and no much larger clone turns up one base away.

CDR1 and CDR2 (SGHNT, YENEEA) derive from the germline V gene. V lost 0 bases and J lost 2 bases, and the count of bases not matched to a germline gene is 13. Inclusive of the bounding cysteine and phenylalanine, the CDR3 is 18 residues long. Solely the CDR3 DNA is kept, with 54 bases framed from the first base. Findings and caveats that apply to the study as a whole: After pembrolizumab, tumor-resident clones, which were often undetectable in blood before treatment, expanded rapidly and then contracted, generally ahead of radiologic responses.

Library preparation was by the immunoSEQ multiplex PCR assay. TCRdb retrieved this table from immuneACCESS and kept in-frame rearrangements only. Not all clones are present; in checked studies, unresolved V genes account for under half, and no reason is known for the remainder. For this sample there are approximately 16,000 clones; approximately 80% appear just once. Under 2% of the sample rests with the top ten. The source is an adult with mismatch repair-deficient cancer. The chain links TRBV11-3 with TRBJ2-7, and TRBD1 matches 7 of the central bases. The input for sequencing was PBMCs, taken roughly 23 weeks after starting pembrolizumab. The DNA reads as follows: TGTGCCAGCAGCTTAGATCGCTGGGGGACAGTGGCCCCCTACGAGCAGTACTTC. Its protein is CASSLDRWGTVAPYEQYF.